What follows are 27 T cell receptor beta chains derived from one specimen sequenced in a study of T cell responses to AZD1222 COVID-19 vaccine. TCRdb's table, derived via immunoSEQ multiplex PCR, lists solely in-frame clones and lacks some. The sample includes about 220,000 clones, 93% seen only once; the top ten take about 1%. The sequencing here drew on peripheral blood, taken on day 0 of MenACWY control vaccination. The receptors originated from an adult in good health.

The chain uses TRBV9 and TRBJ1-6; 10 nucleotides line up with TRBD1. CDR3 length equals 15 residues. The ends lost 3 bases at V and 7 bases at J; junction bases unmatched: 4. Germline V gene data show CDR1 as SGDLS and CDR2 as YYNGEE. The CDR3 protein is CASSGQGATNSPLHF. The DNA of the CDR3 is TGTGCCAGCAGCGGACAGGGGGCAACGAATTCACCCCTCCACTTT.

The chain recombines TRBV5-1 with TRBJ1-4; the D gene is possibly TRBD1 (5 bases). Trimming cost V 2 bases and J 5 bases, with 13 bases left between them. Germline CDR1 is SGHRS and CDR2 is YFSETQ. The CDR3 loop spans 15 amino acids. CDR3 amino acids: CASSLTGTGNEKLFF. The CDR3 DNA reads TGCGCCAGCAGCTTAACCGGGACGGGGAATGAAAAACTGTTTTTT.

The chain is built from TRBV6-5 and TRBJ2-5; weak D call: TRBD2 (6 bases). The CDR3 totals 15 residues. Trimming left V 5 bases short and J 5 bases short, with 18 bases between. CDR1 is MNHEY, CDR2 SVGAGI, per germline. CDR3 in amino acids: CASSRRPGGTETQYF. For the CDR3, the DNA is TGTGCCAGCAGTCGACGTCCGGGCGGGACGGAGACCCAGTACTTC.

The CDR3 spells CASSFDRRVYGYTF. The CDR3 coding sequence is TGTGCCAGCAGTTTCGACAGGCGAGTATATGGCTACACCTTC. The rearrangement uses TRBV6-1 and TRBJ1-2; maybe TRBD1 (6 bases). This CDR3 region has 14 residues. The V gene's germline CDR1 is MNHNS and CDR2 SASEGT. V was clipped by 5 bases and J by 5 bases, with 15 bases between them.

This clone was observed a few times. CDR3 sequence (DNA): TGTGCCAGCAGTGTGGACAGACCCCAGAGCTATGGCTACACCTTC. Encoded protein: CASSVDRPQSYGYTF. V usage is TRBV2 and J usage is TRBJ1-2, with a tentative D call TRBD1 (6 bases). The CDR3 is made up of 15 amino acids. The V and J ends lost 4 bases and 4 bases respectively, with 16 bases between them. Germline CDR1 reads SNHLY; CDR2 reads FYNNEI.

CDR3 in DNA: TGTGCCAGCAGTGGGCAACGGTTGGGCACAGATACGCAGTATTTT. Its translation is CASSGQRLGTDTQYF. This chain connects TRBV2 to TRBJ2-3; D gene uncertain. Between the trimmed V and J ends, which lost 4 bases and 1 base, there was a span of 12 bases. The CDR3 length is 15 residues. Germline CDR1 is SNHLY and CDR2 is FYNNEI.

The chain couples TRBV5-1 to TRBJ2-7; D is unresolved. V was pared by 1 base and J by 5 bases, with 10 bases between. The V gene's germline CDR1 is SGHRS and CDR2 YFSETQ. This CDR3 is 13 amino acids long. CDR3 sequence: CASSLPDNNEQYF. In DNA form, the CDR3 reads TGCGCCAGCAGCTTGCCCGACAACAACGAGCAGTACTTC.

The chain recombines TRBV12-3 or TRBV12-4 with TRBJ1-2; the match to TRBD1 covers 9 bases. Germline trimming cut 6 bases from V and 7 bases from J; bases unmatched to any gene: 6. The CDR3 length is 13 residues. This CDR3 reads CASSLTGGLGYTF. CDR3 nucleotide sequence: TGTGCCAGCAGCCTCACAGGGGGCCTTGGCTACACCTTC.

The genes are TRBV5-1 and TRBJ1-5; tentatively, D is TRBD1 (5 bases). Per germline, CDR1 SGHRS and CDR2 YFSETQ. V was pared by 4 bases and J by 3 bases, with 11 bases between. This CDR3 spans 14 amino acids. The CDR3 DNA sequence: TGCGCCAGCAGCCCCGGACAAACCAATCAGCCCCAGCATTTT. Translation gives CASSPGQTNQPQHF.

The CDR3 loop is CATSRDGKNTEAFF. DNA for the CDR3: TGTGCCACCAGCCGGGACGGGAAAAACACTGAAGCTTTCTTT. The V and J genes are TRBV24-1 and TRBJ1-1; perhaps TRBD1 as D (5 bases). The CDR3 runs to 14 residues. The ends were cut back, 7 bases at V and 2 bases at J, with 13 bases in the middle. Germline V CDR1 and CDR2: KGHDR, SFDVKD.

This chain joins TRBV11-3 and TRBJ1-5, with a weak D call TRBD1 (5 bases). Trimming stripped 4 bases from V and 4 bases from J, with 14 bases between. Germline lookup yields CDR1 SGHNT and CDR2 YENEEA. The CDR3 contains 15 residues. The CDR3 region has the DNA TGTGCCAGCAGCTGCCAGGGTTTCGGGAATCAGCCCCAGCATTTT. It specifies CASSCQGFGNQPQHF. Combining the CDR3 with reference TRBV11-3 and TRBJ1-5 gives the whole variable domain EAGVVQSPRYKIIEKKQPVAFWCNPISGHNTLYWYLQNLGQGPELLIRYENEEAVDDSQLPKDRFSAERLKGVDSTLKIQPAELGDSAVYLCASSCQGFGNQPQHFGDGTRLSIL.

This clone was seen a few times. The chain uses TRBV5-5 and TRBJ1-1; D unclear. CDR1 and CDR2 from the germline V gene are SGHKS and YYEKEE (reference sequence). V was shortened by 3 bases and J by 1 base, with 4 bases between the two germline ends. This CDR3 contains 12 residues. This CDR3 is CASSWGNTEAFF. The DNA for the CDR3 is TGTGCCAGCAGCTGGGGGAACACTGAAGCTTTCTTT.

The rearrangement joins TRBV5-6 to TRBJ2-7; weak D call: TRBD2 (6 bases). Germline V gives CDR1 SGHDT, CDR2 YYEEEE. This CDR3 comprises 15 residues. V dropped 3 bases and J dropped 2 bases, with 15 bases sitting between them. As DNA, the CDR3 is TGTGCCAGCAGCTCCCGGGGCGGGATACCCTACGAGCAGTACTTC. Translation: CASSSRGGIPYEQYF.

The V and J genes are TRBV19 and TRBJ1-2; D is perhaps TRBD1 (5 bases). There are 14 residues in the CDR3. Germline V gene lookup returns CDR1 LNHDA and CDR2 SQIVND (reference sequence). V lost 5 bases to trimming and J lost 5 bases, with 15 bases between them. CDR3 nucleotides: TGTGCCAGTAGTCCCCGGGCAGGGAAATATGGCTACACCTTC. It translates to CASSPRAGKYGYTF.

The J gene is TRBJ2-5, the V gene TRBV6-2 or TRBV6-3, with 9 bases aligning to TRBD1. Germline V CDR1 and CDR2: MNHEY, SVGEGT. Trimming cost V 4 bases and J 6 bases; bases outside gene matches: 9. CDR3 size: 15 residues. The CDR3 coding sequence is TGTGCCAGCAGTTCTACCGGGACAGGGTCACAGACCCAGTACTTC. Translation gives CASSSTGTGSQTQYF.

CDR3 sequence: CASSYLLGGSYNEQFF. CDR3 coding DNA: TGTGCCAGCAGTTACCTTCTAGGGGGCTCCTACAATGAGCAGTTCTTC. The rearrangement links TRBV6-5 to TRBJ2-1; D possibly corresponds to TRBD1 (6 bases). The CDR3 totals 16 residues. Germline values: CDR1 MNHEY, CDR2 SVGAGI. Deletions cut 2 bases from V and 0 bases from J, with 11 bases between.

V gene TRBV2 combines with J gene TRBJ1-5, with D possibly being TRBD1 (5 bases). V was trimmed by 8 bases and J by 6 bases, leaving 11 bases between them. Germline CDR1 reads SNHLY; CDR2 reads FYNNEI. This CDR3 has 12 amino acids. CDR3 DNA sequence: TGTGCCAGCGGGCTAGGGGTTCAGCCCCAGCATTTT. It codes for CASGLGVQPQHF.

The chain uses TRBV4-3 and TRBJ1-1; D not certain. Germline V gene sequence: CDR1 LGHNA, CDR2 YSLEER. The CDR3 consists of 15 residues. Trimming cost V 2 bases and J 0 bases, with 10 bases left between them. CDR3 region: CASSQLVKVNTEAFF. The DNA of the CDR3 is TGCGCCAGCAGCCAACTAGTCAAGGTGAACACTGAAGCTTTCTTT.

The CDR3: CASSRGIQGLTEAFF. CDR3 nucleotide sequence: TGTGCCAGTAGTAGGGGAATACAGGGCCTCACTGAAGCTTTCTTT. The V call is TRBV19, the J call TRBJ1-1, with D possibly matching TRBD1 (6 bases). CDR3 length: 15 amino acids. Germline V gives CDR1 LNHDA, CDR2 SQIVND (reference sequence). V lost 4 bases and J lost 4, with 16 bases in between. Full variable domain (outside the CDR3, taken from reference TRBV19 and TRBJ1-1): DGGITQSPKYLFRKEGQNVTLSCEQNLNHDAMYWYRQDPGQGLRLIYYSQIVNDFQKGDIAEGYSVSREKKESFPLTVTSAQKNPTAFYLCASSRGIQGLTEAFFGQGTRLTVV.

This rearrangement joins TRBV28 to TRBJ1-4; no firm D call. The CDR3 consists of 16 residues. The germline V and J ends were trimmed by 6 bases and 0 bases, with 14 bases remaining between them. Germline loops: CDR1 MDHEN, CDR2 SYDVKM. The CDR3 region has the DNA TGTGCCAGCAGCCGGGTTGGGTCTGCAACTAATGAAAAACTGTTTTTT. Translation: CASSRVGSATNEKLFF.

V and J are TRBV15 and TRBJ1-4; D is undetermined. Germline-derived CDR1 and CDR2 are LNHNV and YYDKDF (reference sequence). This CDR3 has 13 amino acids. The V end lost 4 bases, the J end lost 5 bases, and 8 bases lay between the germline ends. The DNA of the CDR3 is TGTGCCACCAGCATGCACTTGAATGAAAAACTGTTTTTT. It codes for CATSMHLNEKLFF.

The chain employs TRBV7-3 and TRBJ1-2; D possibly corresponds to TRBD1 (6 bases). This CDR3 comprises 18 residues. CDR1 and CDR2 (germline): SGHTA, FQGTGA. The germline V and J ends were trimmed by 5 bases and 2 bases, with 24 bases remaining between them. CDR3 sequence (DNA): TGTGCCAGCAGCCCCACAGGGTTCCCCACTTCACCGAACTATGGCTACACCTTC. Its protein product is CASSPTGFPTSPNYGYTF. The full variable domain, completed using reference TRBV7-3 and TRBJ1-2, is GAGVSQTPSNKVTEKGKYVELRCDPISGHTALYWYRQSLGQGPEFLIYFQGTGAADDSGLPNDRFFAVRPEGSVSTLKIQRTERGDSAVYLCASSPTGFPTSPNYGYTFGSGTRLTVV.

This chain joins TRBV5-4 and TRBJ1-1, with unresolved D. V lost 4 bases to trimming and J lost 5 bases, with 12 bases between them. Germline loops: CDR1 SGHNT, CDR2 YYREEE (reference sequence). The CDR3 sequence is 13 residues long. The CDR3 sequence is CASSPNTRTEAFF. The CDR3 DNA is TGTGCCAGCAGCCCTAACACGAGGACTGAAGCTTTCTTT.

The chain has TRBV4-2 and TRBJ2-3; 10 bases align to TRBD2. V shed 5 bases, J shed 3 bases, and the junction held 5 bases outside the gene matches. The CDR3 is 15 amino acids. Germline CDR1 and CDR2: LGHNA and YNFKEQ. For the CDR3, the DNA is TGTGCCAGCAGCGAAGCGGGGGGGCGGACAGATACGCAGTATTTT. This gives the protein CASSEAGGRTDTQYF.

The chain has TRBV12-3 or TRBV12-4 and TRBJ2-2, with no clear D. The CDR3 contains 12 residues. The V and J ends lost 6 bases and 4 bases respectively, with 6 bases between them. Here the CDR3 reads CASRISTGELFF. CDR3 DNA: TGTGCCAGCAGAATCAGCACCGGGGAGCTGTTTTTT.

J is TRBJ2-7 and V is TRBV5-1; TRBD2 might be the D (6 bases). This CDR3 comprises 13 residues. Trimming took 4 bases from V and 13 from J, leaving 21 bases between them. Germline CDR1 reads SGHRS; CDR2 reads YFSETQ. The CDR3 spells CASSPAGRLNSYF. The CDR3 nucleotides are TGCGCCAGCAGCCCGGCGGGACGTTTGAACTCCTACTTC.

This chain joins TRBV6-4 and TRBJ1-6, with no clear D. Per the germline V gene, CDR1 is MRHNA and CDR2 is SNTAGT. CDR3 length: 13 residues. V was cut by 4 bases and J by 10 bases, with 11 bases left in between. The CDR3: CASSVGSGSPLHF. The CDR3 DNA sequence: TGTGCCAGCAGTGTTGGAAGTGGATCACCCCTCCACTTT.